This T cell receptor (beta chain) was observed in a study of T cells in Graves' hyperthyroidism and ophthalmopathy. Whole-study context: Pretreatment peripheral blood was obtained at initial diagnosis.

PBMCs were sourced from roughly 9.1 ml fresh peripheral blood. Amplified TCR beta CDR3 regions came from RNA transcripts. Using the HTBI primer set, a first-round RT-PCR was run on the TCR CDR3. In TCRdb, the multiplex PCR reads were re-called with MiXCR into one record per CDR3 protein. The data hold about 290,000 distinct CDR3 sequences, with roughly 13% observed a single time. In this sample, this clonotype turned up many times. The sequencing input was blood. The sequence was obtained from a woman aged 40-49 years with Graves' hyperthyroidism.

The CDR3 DNA is TGTGCCAGCAGTGAACAAGGGCAAGAGACCCAGTACTTC. It translates to CASSEQGQETQYF. The genes are TRBV2 and TRBJ2-5; no firm D call. The CDR3 totals 13 residues. CDR1 is SNHLY, CDR2 FYNNEI, per germline. Trimming removed 2 bases from V and 2 bases from J, with 6 bases in between.